The clone carrying this T cell receptor beta chain is deemed large. The antigen is unknown. This specimen belongs to a study of T and B cells in COVID-19 patients. Study summary: About 90% of the 20 active-infection patients had comorbidities associated with unfavorable COVID-19 outcome. Points from the study as a whole: Active COVID-19 showed highly clonal TRB repertoires; recovery showed diversity and richness above healthy donors.

BIOMED2 TRB-A/B primer pools were used in multiplex TRB PCR. One entry per CDR3 protein results from TCRdb running MiXCR on the multiplex PCR reads. The table records 1,300 or so distinct CDR3 sequences, about 30% of them present only once. Blood genomic DNA input for TRB amplification was roughly 250-500 ng. Germline V gives CDR1 LNHDA, CDR2 SQIVND (reference sequence). Deletions cut 0 bases from V and 4 bases from J, with 5 bases between. The length of the CDR3 is 13 residues. This receptor was taken from a human donor with active COVID-19. The rearrangement links TRBV19 to TRBJ2-3; D unresolved. Source material: blood. CDR3 residues: CASSIDSPDTQYF. The CDR3 DNA reads as TGTGCCAGTAGTATAGATAGTCCAGATACGCAGTATTTT.